A single sample is the source of the 12 T cell receptor beta chains below, sequenced in a study of Graves' ophthalmopathy and Graves' hyperthyroidism. TCR beta CDR3 amplification used RNA transcripts. Second-round multiplex PCR followed a first-round RT-PCR using HTBI primers. TCRdb passed the multiplex PCR reads through MiXCR, listing each CDR3 protein once. The sample holds over 650,000 distinct CDR3 sequences, more than 40% seen once. Sequencing used peripheral blood. All receptors come from an adult man with Graves' ophthalmopathy.

This chain uses TRBV4-1 with TRBJ1-5, with D possibly being TRBD1 (5 bases). The germline V gene has CDR1 MGHRA and CDR2 YSYEKL. V was cut by 1 base and J by 5 bases, with 9 bases left in between. The CDR3 sequence is 14 residues long. This CDR3 reads CASSQVKGDQPQHF. The CDR3 nucleotides are TGCGCCAGCAGCCAAGTTAAAGGGGATCAGCCCCAGCATTTT.

This clonotype was observed at least ten times. The chain employs TRBV7-9 and TRBJ1-2; D possibly corresponds to TRBD1 (5 bases). The CDR3 runs 15 residues. Germline V gene lookup returns CDR1 SEHNR and CDR2 FQNEAQ (reference sequence). Trimming shortened V by 2 bases and J by 4 bases, and 14 bases separated the two germline ends. CDR3: CASSLSGRQGYGYTF. Written as DNA, the CDR3 is TGTGCCAGCAGCTTATCGGGACGTCAAGGCTATGGCTACACCTTC.

The genes are TRBV19 and TRBJ1-1; D is undetermined. The ends were cut back, 1 base at V and 4 bases at J, with 7 bases in the middle. CDR3 length equals 13 residues. Germline loops: CDR1 LNHDA, CDR2 SQIVND (reference sequence). The CDR3 sequence: CASSIVEGTEAFF. CDR3 DNA sequence: TGTGCCAGTAGTATAGTTGAGGGCACTGAAGCTTTCTTT.

This clonotype was seen repeatedly, ten times or more. A much larger clone lies a single base off, so this may be a read error. The chain uses TRBV10-3 and TRBJ2-6; D call uncertain. Germline V gives CDR1 ENHRY, CDR2 SYGVKD. The CDR3 extends over 15 amino acids. CDR3 in amino acids: CAVSGEDSGANVLTF. DNA of the CDR3: TGTGCCGTCAGTGGGGAAGACTCTGGGGCCAACGTCCTGACTTTC.

V usage is TRBV15 and J usage is TRBJ2-7; 12 bases map to TRBD2. J lost 7 bases, V lost 5 bases, and 12 bases had no gene match. This CDR3 is 16 amino acids long. Germline assignment: CDR1 LNHNV and CDR2 YYDKDF (reference sequence). This CDR3 is CATSGRLAGVRNEQYF. CDR3 sequence (DNA): TGTGCCACCAGCGGCCGACTAGCGGGAGTTCGCAATGAGCAGTACTTC.

Comment on this clonotype: The junction shows a germline mismatch at one end, possibly a read error. V gene TRBV10-3 combines with J gene TRBJ1-4, with 9 bases identical to TRBD1. The CDR3 loop spans 15 amino acids. The germline V gene encodes CDR1 ENHRY and CDR2 SYGVKD. DNA of the CDR3: TGTGCCATAAGTGACGGGGACAGGGAAGGCGAAAAACTGTTTTTT. Its protein product is CAISDGDREGEKLFF.

This clonotype has ten or more counts. The chain has TRBV29-1 and TRBJ1-2; 12 bases map to TRBD1. CDR1 SQVTM and CDR2 ANQGSEA come from the germline V gene. The CDR3 has 14 amino acids. Trimming removed 6 bases from V and 8 bases from J; junction bases left unmatched: 10. The DNA for the CDR3 is TGCAGCGTAGCCCCGGGACAGGGGGCGCGGGGCTACACCTTC. Translation gives CSVAPGQGARGYTF.

This chain connects TRBV5-6 to TRBJ1-1; D might be TRBD1 (5 bases). The V gene's germline CDR1 is SGHDT and CDR2 YYEEEE. This CDR3 has 16 amino acids. With 1 base removed from V and 2 bases from J, the gap between germline ends came to 15 bases. As DNA, the CDR3 is TGTGCCAGCAGCTTGTGGGCGGGGCGTTACAACACTGAAGCTTTCTTT. It specifies CASSLWAGRYNTEAFF.

V and J are TRBV7-3 and TRBJ2-3; D is unresolved. Germline CDR1 and CDR2: SGHTA and FQGTGA. Trimming removed 5 bases at V and 0 bases at J, with 9 bases between. There are 14 residues in the CDR3. CDR3 loop: CASSQSPSTDTQYF. The CDR3, as DNA: TGTGCCAGCAGCCAGAGCCCTAGCACAGATACGCAGTATTTT.

The rearrangement uses TRBV14 and TRBJ2-5; 8 bases fit TRBD2. Germline V gives CDR1 SGHDN, CDR2 FVKESK. J gave up 6 bases and V 6 bases, and 15 bases lay outside the gene matches. The CDR3 runs to 16 residues. The CDR3 sequence: CASSSISGKGAQTQYF. The CDR3 bases are TGTGCCAGCAGTTCAATTAGCGGGAAAGGGGCGCAGACCCAGTACTTC.

This clonotype showed up many times. The chain has TRBV2 and TRBJ1-1; the match to TRBD1 covers 10 bases. Germline V gene lookup returns CDR1 SNHLY and CDR2 FYNNEI. V was clipped by 4 bases and J by 1 base; unmatched bases: 0. The CDR3 contains 14 residues. CDR3 sequence reads: CASSGTGGNTEAFF. DNA for the CDR3: TGTGCCAGCAGTGGGACAGGGGGGAACACTGAAGCTTTCTTT.

There are many counts of this clonotype. The V and J genes are TRBV19 and TRBJ2-2; no definite D call. The CDR3 is made up of 13 amino acids. Germline-derived CDR1 and CDR2 are LNHDA and SQIVND (reference sequence). Trimming stripped 8 bases from V and 1 base from J, with 8 bases between. DNA of the CDR3: TGTGCCAGTCATTGGGGGAACACCGGGGAGCTGTTTTTT. Residues: CASHWGNTGELFF.